Presented here are 27 T cell receptor beta chains from one specimen sequenced in a study of cytomegalovirus exposure and HLA in healthy donors. The PCR made use of 60 Vbeta and 13 Jbeta primers. Libraries were prepared by immunoSEQ multiplex PCR; TCRdb keeps only in-frame clonotypes and omits some of them. The sample has approximately 110,000 clones, about three quarters seen once. Sequenced sample: PBMCs. These receptors were obtained from a woman aged 40 to 50 in good health and CMV-seropositive.

The sample holds a few counts of this clone. This rearrangement joins TRBV6-6 to TRBJ1-1; D gene unclear. The germline V gene has CDR1 MNHNY and CDR2 SVGAGI (reference sequence). CDR3 length: 12 amino acids. V was shortened by 2 bases and J by 3 bases, with 4 bases between the two germline ends. The CDR3 nucleotides read TGTGCCAGCAGTTACCAGGACACTGAAGCTTTCTTT. Its protein product is CASSYQDTEAFF.

The chain couples TRBV2 to TRBJ2-7; TRBD1 agrees at 10 bases. The CDR3 runs to 15 residues. V dropped 4 bases and J dropped 7; count of bases not matched to a gene: 10. Germline-derived CDR1 and CDR2 are SNHLY and FYNNEI. The CDR3 loop is CASSGFGGTGDEQYF. The CDR3 region has the DNA TGTGCCAGCAGTGGCTTCGGCGGGACAGGGGATGAGCAGTACTTC.

This clone came up a few times. The CDR3 spells CASSEGTGYYGYTF. The CDR3 DNA follows: TGTGCCAGCAGTGAGGGGACAGGGTACTATGGCTACACCTTC. V usage is TRBV25-1 and J usage is TRBJ1-2; 9 nucleotides align to TRBD1. CDR3 length: 14 residues. After removal of 3 bases from V and 3 bases from J, the junction contained 2 bases not matched to a gene. The germline V gene encodes CDR1 MGHDK and CDR2 SYGVNS.

This clone was observed a single time. This chain uses TRBV10-3 with TRBJ1-2; D may be TRBD1 (6 bases). The germline V gene encodes CDR1 ENHRY and CDR2 SYGVKD. There are 13 residues in the CDR3. The V gene lost 5 bases and the J gene lost 7 bases, with 14 bases spanning the gap. The CDR3 nucleotides read TGTGCCATCAGTTCAACAGGGCTGACTGGCTACACCTTC. Translated: CAISSTGLTGYTF.

J is TRBJ1-6 and V is TRBV7-8; no definite D call. This CDR3 region has 14 residues. Germline-derived CDR1 and CDR2 are SGHVS and FQNEAQ. Trimming left V 5 bases short and J 3 bases short, with 8 bases between. CDR3 region: CASSIPVYNSPLHF. Here the CDR3 DNA reads TGTGCCAGCAGCATCCCGGTCTATAATTCACCCCTCCACTTT.

The V call is TRBV6-1, the J call TRBJ1-1; 9 bases are shared with TRBD1. V dropped 7 bases and J dropped 0; count of bases not matched to a gene: 6. Germline CDR1 and CDR2: MNHNS and SASEGT. The CDR3 consists of 15 residues. This CDR3 is CASILGQGMNTEAFF. Written as DNA, the CDR3 is TGTGCCAGCATCCTGGGACAGGGAATGAACACTGAAGCTTTCTTT.

The chain links TRBV18 to TRBJ1-1, with D possibly being TRBD1 (5 bases). CDR3 length equals 15 residues. Germline assignment: CDR1 KGHSH and CDR2 LQKENI. Trimming pared 3 bases from V and 4 bases from J, leaving 15 bases between. The CDR3, as DNA: TGTGCCAGCTCACCGTTTGGGGCTCCAGGCACTGAAGCTTTCTTT. Translated: CASSPFGAPGTEAFF.

The chain couples TRBV5-1 to TRBJ2-7; 10 bases match TRBD2. The germline V gene encodes CDR1 SGHRS and CDR2 YFSETQ. The CDR3 has 16 amino acids. V trimming: 4 bases; J trimming: 5 bases; junction bases outside the gene matches: 12. The CDR3 nucleotides read TGCGCCAGCAGCCCCCCGGGGCAGCGGGGGGGCCACGAGCAGTACTTC. Translation gives CASSPPGQRGGHEQYF.

The chain uses TRBV29-1 and TRBJ2-4, with TRBD1 as a possible D gene (5 bases). V was pared by 6 bases and J by 0 bases, with 9 bases between. The CDR3 length is 13 residues. Per germline, CDR1 SQVTM and CDR2 ANQGSEA. The CDR3 nucleotides read TGCAGCGTATGGACACTAGCCAAAAACATTCAGTACTTC. Translating it yields CSVWTLAKNIQYF.

The table lists this clone with a few counts. The sample holds other DNA sequences that translate to the same CDR3. The chain is built from TRBV7-8 and TRBJ2-5, with TRBD1 identical over 8 bases. There are 15 residues in the CDR3. The germline gives CDR1 SGHVS, CDR2 FQNEAQ. The J segment lost 0 bases and the V segment lost 5 bases, leaving 5 bases of the junction unmatched. CDR3 protein: CASSPGGGYQETQYF. The CDR3 nucleotides read TGTGCCAGCAGCCCAGGGGGCGGATACCAAGAGACCCAGTACTTC.

CDR3 in DNA: TGTGCCAGCAGTGAATACCGTCACTGGGGGGGCGCGGTAACTTTCTTT. Translating gives CASSEYRHWGGAVTFF. The chain joins TRBV25-1 to TRBJ1-1, with D maybe TRBD1 (6 bases). CDR1 and CDR2 (germline): MGHDK, SYGVNS. V lost 0 bases, J lost 12 bases, and 23 bases lay in between. This CDR3 has 16 residues.

The V call is TRBV5-4, the J call TRBJ1-6; 7 bases match TRBD1. The germline V gene has CDR1 SGHNT and CDR2 YYREEE (reference sequence). Trimming took 0 bases from V and 10 from J; bases not matched to a gene: 4. This CDR3 is 14 amino acids long. The chain's CDR3 is CASSLELQGSPLHF. For the CDR3, the DNA is TGTGCCAGCAGCTTGGAGCTACAGGGGTCACCCCTCCACTTT. The full variable domain, its missing parts supplied by reference TRBV5-4 and TRBJ1-6, is ETGVTQSPTHLIKTRGQQVTLRCSSQSGHNTVSWYQQALGQGPQFIFQYYREEENGRGNFPPRFSGLQFPNYSSELNVNALELDDSALYLCASSLELQGSPLHFGNGTRLTVT.

The chain carries TRBV9 and TRBJ2-5; D gene unclear. The CDR3 loop spans 15 amino acids. CDR1 and CDR2 from the germline V gene are SGDLS and YYNGEE. The V end was cut by 3 bases, the J end by 2 bases, with 14 bases between. The CDR3 nucleotides read TGTGCCAGCAGCGAACTGCTTTTTCTTCAAGAGACCCAGTACTTC. Its translation: CASSELLFLQETQYF.

The V call is TRBV7-8, the J call TRBJ1-5; D unclear. The CDR3 runs to 13 residues. CDR1 is SGHVS, CDR2 FQNEAQ, per germline. V lost 2 bases and J 9 bases, leaving 11 bases between the germline ends. CDR3 amino acids: CASSLNEIAPQHF. The DNA of the CDR3 is TGTGCCAGCAGCTTAAACGAGATAGCGCCCCAGCATTTT.

There are a few counts of this clone. The chain carries TRBV19 and TRBJ1-1, with TRBD1 matching over 7 bases. This CDR3 comprises 14 residues. CDR1 LNHDA and CDR2 SQIVND come from the germline V gene (reference sequence). Trimming removed 6 bases from V and 1 base from J; junction bases left unmatched: 5. This CDR3 is CASSLRQGNTEAFF. The CDR3 DNA reads as TGTGCCAGTAGCCTCCGACAGGGGAACACTGAAGCTTTCTTT.

The CDR3 loop is CASRASGFYNEQFF. CDR3 nucleotides: TGTGCCAGCAGAGCTAGCGGTTTTTACAATGAGCAGTTCTTC. This sequence joins TRBV27 and TRBJ2-1; 7 nucleotides line up with TRBD2. Germline CDR1 reads MNHEY; CDR2 reads SMNVEV (reference sequence). The CDR3 loop spans 14 amino acids. V gave up 6 bases and J gave up 4 bases; unmatched junction bases: 6.

This clone has only one observation. The V gene is TRBV9, the J gene TRBJ2-5; D not certain. Germline V lookup: CDR1 SGDLS, CDR2 YYNGEE. The CDR3 runs to 12 residues. V dropped 5 bases and J dropped 2 bases, with 7 bases sitting between them. DNA for the CDR3: TGTGCCAGCAGAGGAGATCAAGAGACCCAGTACTTC. Amino acids: CASRGDQETQYF.

The chain has TRBV4-3 and TRBJ2-7; D possibly corresponds to TRBD2 (6 bases). CDR3 length equals 19 residues. The V end was cut by 1 base, the J end by 4 bases, with 26 bases between. Germline V gene sequence: CDR1 LGHNA, CDR2 YSLEER. This CDR3 reads CASSQALVFSSGTPYEQYF. The CDR3 nucleotides are TGCGCCAGCAGCCAAGCCTTAGTTTTTAGTTCGGGGACTCCTTACGAGCAGTACTTC.

The rearrangement joins TRBV18 to TRBJ1-1; the match to TRBD1 covers 7 bases. CDR1 is KGHSH, CDR2 LQKENI, per germline. The CDR3 is 15 amino acids. V gave up 4 bases and J gave up 4 bases; unmatched junction bases: 9. The DNA of the CDR3 is TGTGCCAGCTCACGCTCGACAGGGAGGAGCACTGAAGCTTTCTTT. It encodes CASSRSTGRSTEAFF.

In its sample, this clone was seen many times. The chain employs TRBV6-5 and TRBJ2-4; D call uncertain. The V and J ends lost 6 bases and 1 base respectively, with 4 bases between them. This CDR3 region has 12 residues. CDR1 and CDR2 (germline): MNHEY, SVGAGI. The CDR3 coding sequence is TGTGCCAGCAGCGGGGCCAAAAACATTCAGTACTTC. Its translation: CASSGAKNIQYF.

The chain joins TRBV7-2 to TRBJ1-1; no reliable D call. The V gene lost 2 bases and the J gene lost 4 bases, with 20 bases spanning the gap. The CDR3 extends over 17 amino acids. Germline V gene data show CDR1 as SGHTA and CDR2 as FQGNSA. The CDR3 reads CASSLPFLKLDFTEAFF. CDR3 sequence (DNA): TGTGCCAGCAGCTTACCGTTTTTAAAATTGGACTTCACTGAAGCTTTCTTT.

The J gene is TRBJ2-1, the V gene TRBV4-3; TRBD2 matches at 11 bases. Germline CDR1 is LGHNA and CDR2 is YSLEER. V was clipped by 4 bases and J by 8 bases; unmatched bases: 16. The CDR3 runs 18 residues. The DNA for the CDR3 is TGCGCCAGCAGCCCAGGGACTAGCGGAACCCTAATGGACCATGAGCAGTTCTTC. Protein: CASSPGTSGTLMDHEQFF.

The rearrangement joins TRBV7-3 to TRBJ1-1, with D uncertain. V lost 5 bases and J lost 1, with 11 bases in between. CDR1 and CDR2 (germline): SGHTA, FQGTGA. CDR3 length: 14 amino acids. The CDR3 sequence: CASSPTDQNTEAFF. CDR3 coding DNA: TGTGCCAGCAGCCCTACAGATCAGAACACTGAAGCTTTCTTT.

The chain carries TRBV2 and TRBJ1-2, with a weak D call TRBD1 (5 bases). The ends were cut back, 1 base at V and 0 bases at J, with 6 bases in the middle. This CDR3 is 14 amino acids long. The germline V gene encodes CDR1 SNHLY and CDR2 FYNNEI. Written as DNA, the CDR3 is TGTGCCAGCAGTGAAGTCAGGGCTAACTATGGCTACACCTTC. This translates into CASSEVRANYGYTF.

V gene TRBV6-5 combines with J gene TRBJ1-4; 9 nucleotides match TRBD1. Germline V gene sequence: CDR1 MNHEY, CDR2 SVGAGI. The CDR3 runs 14 residues. Trimming cost V 7 bases and J 8 bases; bases outside gene matches: 8. CDR3 residues: CASKRQGDVEKLFF. In DNA form, the CDR3 reads TGTGCCAGCAAGAGACAGGGGGATGTGGAAAAACTGTTTTTT.

The gene calls are TRBV6-1 and TRBJ1-5; possible D gene TRBD1, 5 bases. V gave up 8 bases and J gave up 0 bases, with 8 bases separating them. This CDR3 region has 13 residues. Per the germline V gene, CDR1 is MNHNS and CDR2 is SASEGT. The CDR3: CASGRDSNQPQHF. The CDR3 DNA is TGTGCCAGCGGCAGGGATAGCAATCAGCCCCAGCATTTT.

The gene calls are TRBV4-1 and TRBJ1-4; D is unclear. The CDR3 extends over 13 amino acids. Trimming took off 0 bases at V and 8 bases at J, with 7 bases between the two ends. The V gene's germline CDR1 is MGHRA and CDR2 YSYEKL. CDR3 protein: CASSQEHREKLFF. The CDR3 coding sequence is TGCGCCAGCAGCCAAGAGCACAGAGAAAAACTGTTTTTT.